This passage covers 22 T cell receptor beta chains from one sample sequenced in a study of identical twins. MiXCR, run by TCRdb on the 5' RACE reads, gives a single entry per CDR3 protein. The data show 450,000 or so distinct CDR3 sequences, more than 13% seen once. These data also formed part of another study, on yellow fever vaccine responses in identical twins.

Sample: CD4+ T cells sorted from blood. These TCRs come from a woman aged 18-29 years in good health.

In its sample, this clonotype was seen many times. The chain links TRBV6-2 or TRBV6-3 to TRBJ1-1; perhaps TRBD1 as D (5 bases). Germline CDR1 is MNHEY and CDR2 is SVGEGT. V was shortened by 5 bases and J by 4 bases, with 17 bases between the two germline ends. The CDR3 runs to 15 residues. In nucleotides, the CDR3 is TGTGCCAGCAGTCCCCTCGGGACCTTTAGCACTGAAGCTTTCTTT. Amino acid sequence: CASSPLGTFSTEAFF.

This clonotype came up many times. V is TRBV5-1 and J is TRBJ1-5; tentative D call: TRBD1 (5 bases). The V and J ends lost 2 bases and 5 bases respectively, with 11 bases between them. Germline V gene lookup returns CDR1 SGHRS and CDR2 YFSETQ. The length of the CDR3 is 14 residues. This CDR3 reads CASSFGGADQPQHF. CDR3 coding DNA: TGCGCCAGCAGCTTCGGTGGGGCAGATCAGCCCCAGCATTTT.

This clonotype was counted between two and nine times. V gene TRBV7-6 combines with J gene TRBJ2-7, with D tentatively TRBD1 (6 bases). CDR3 length: 15 residues. With 4 bases removed from V and 0 bases from J, the gap between germline ends came to 13 bases. Germline-derived CDR1 and CDR2 are SGHVS and FNYEAQ. This CDR3 is CASSYTEDSSYEQYF. In nucleotides, the CDR3 is TGTGCCAGCAGCTACACCGAGGACAGCTCCTACGAGCAGTACTTC.

This rearrangement joins TRBV20-1 to TRBJ2-1; 7 bases fit TRBD2. Germline CDR1 reads DFQATT; CDR2 reads SNEGSKA (reference sequence). Trimming removed 3 bases from V and 2 bases from J; junction bases left unmatched: 4. CDR3 length equals 14 residues. CDR3 region: CSASGGGTYNEQFF. The CDR3 DNA follows: TGCAGTGCTAGTGGCGGGGGAACCTACAATGAGCAGTTCTTC.

This clonotype was counted many times. The rearrangement links TRBV12-3 or TRBV12-4 to TRBJ2-1; TRBD1 might be the D (6 bases). V was pared by 2 bases and J by 5 bases, with 10 bases between. This CDR3 region has 14 residues. The CDR3 bases are TGTGCCAGCAGTTTAAGGGGGTCAAACAATGAGCAGTTCTTC. Amino acid sequence: CASSLRGSNNEQFF.

This clonotype was counted ten times or more. The chain is built from TRBV12-3 or TRBV12-4 and TRBJ1-5; D call uncertain. The CDR3 runs to 15 residues. The ends were cut back, 6 bases at V and 0 bases at J, with 12 bases in the middle. In DNA form, the CDR3 reads TGTGCCAGCAGACCCACAAGTAATAGCAATCAGCCCCAGCATTTT. This codes for CASRPTSNSNQPQHF.

The table lists this clonotype with a few counts. The V gene is TRBV6-5, the J gene TRBJ1-3, with a possible D match to TRBD1 (6 bases). Germline loops: CDR1 MNHEY, CDR2 SVGAGI. This CDR3 contains 15 residues. Trimming left V 2 bases short and J 2 bases short, with 10 bases between. The CDR3 loop reads CASSYGWTAGNTIYF. Here the CDR3 DNA reads TGTGCCAGCAGTTACGGGTGGACAGCTGGAAACACCATATATTTT.

The chain uses TRBV10-3 and TRBJ2-2; TRBD1 might be the D (6 bases). Germline V gene data show CDR1 as ENHRY and CDR2 as SYGVKD. The CDR3 spans 14 residues. V was trimmed by 2 bases and J by 3 bases, leaving 7 bases between them. The CDR3 nucleotides read TGTGCCATCAGTGAGACAGGGCACACCGGGGAGCTGTTTTTT. Translation gives CAISETGHTGELFF.

This clonotype has just a few counts. The DNA for the CDR3 is TGTGCCAGCAGCTTCGCCGGGACTCCCGCCTACGAGCAGTACTTC. Protein sequence: CASSFAGTPAYEQYF. The chain recombines TRBV13 with TRBJ2-7; possibly TRBD2 for D (6 bases). Germline-derived CDR1 and CDR2 are PRHDT and FYEKMQ (reference sequence). This CDR3 comprises 15 residues. Trimming removed 3 bases from V and 2 bases from J, with 14 bases in between. The entire variable domain, with the rest obtained from reference TRBV13 and TRBJ2-7, is as follows: AAGVIQSPRHLIKEKRETATLKCYPIPRHDTVYWYQQGPGQDPQFLISFYEKMQSDKGSIPDRFSAQQFSDYHSELNMSSLELGDSALYFCASSFAGTPAYEQYFGPGTRLTVT.

The chain uses TRBV27 and TRBJ2-7; TRBD2 aligns across 13 bases. This CDR3 region has 18 residues. From germline, CDR1 is MNHEY and CDR2 SMNVEV (reference sequence). Trimming at V came to 1 base and at J to 3 bases, leaving 9 bases not matched to a gene. CDR3 residues: CASSLFPPGLAGDYEQYF. The DNA of the CDR3 is TGTGCCAGCAGTTTATTCCCGCCTGGACTAGCGGGGGACTACGAGCAGTACTTC.

This sequence joins TRBV3-1 and TRBJ2-1; TRBD2 agrees at 12 bases. V shed 4 bases, J shed 8 bases, and the junction held 12 bases outside the gene matches. The CDR3 consists of 17 residues. CDR1 and CDR2 from the germline V gene are LGHDT and YNNKEL (reference sequence). The CDR3 loop is CASSLPTGLAGIHEQFF. The DNA for the CDR3 is TGTGCCAGCAGCCTTCCGACCGGACTAGCGGGGATCCATGAGCAGTTCTTC.

The chain employs TRBV25-1 and TRBJ1-1; D gene ambiguous. The CDR3 covers 15 residues. Trimming took 6 bases from V and 0 from J, leaving 14 bases between them. Germline CDR1 MGHDK, CDR2 SYGVNS. The CDR3 DNA reads TGTGCCAGCAGGGCGGGAGGGCCCATGAACACTGAAGCTTTCTTT. Protein product: CASRAGGPMNTEAFF.

This chain joins TRBV12-3 or TRBV12-4 and TRBJ2-7; TRBD2 agrees at 10 bases. Losses at the gene ends were 6 bases for V and 6 bases for J; bases not matched to a gene: 11. The CDR3 totals 15 residues. The CDR3 coding sequence is TGTGCCAGCAGCCGGAAGCGGGAGGGGAGCGCCGAGCAGTACTTC. Its translation: CASSRKREGSAEQYF.

This clonotype was counted between two and nine times. The V call is TRBV6-1, the J call TRBJ1-3; 7 nucleotides agree with TRBD1. Germline V gene data show CDR1 as MNHNS and CDR2 as SASEGT. CDR3 length equals 14 residues. V gave up 6 bases and J gave up 2 bases; unmatched junction bases: 4. CDR3 nucleotide sequence: TGTGCCAGCAGGCGGACAGGAGCTGGAAACACCATATATTTT. It codes for CASRRTGAGNTIYF.

This chain links TRBV18 with TRBJ2-5; D is possibly TRBD1 (7 bases). The CDR3 contains 15 residues. V lost 1 base and J lost 5, with 14 bases in between. Germline CDR1 KGHSH, CDR2 LQKENI. CDR3 coding DNA: TGTGCCAGCTCACCACGCAGGGGGGTCTCGGAGACCCAGTACTTC. Residues: CASSPRRGVSETQYF. Full variable domain (remainder filled in from reference TRBV18 and TRBJ2-5): NAGVMQNPRHLVRRRGQEARLRCSPMKGHSHVYWYRQLPEEGLKFMVYLQKENIIDESGMPKERFSAEFPKEGPSILRIQQVVRGDSAAYFCASSPRRGVSETQYFGPGTRLLVL.

This clonotype was observed a handful of times. The chain employs TRBV9 and TRBJ1-1, with D hard to call. The length of the CDR3 is 17 residues. Looked up from germline, CDR1 is SGDLS and CDR2 is YYNGEE. Between the trimmed V and J ends, which lost 3 bases and 1 base, there was a span of 19 bases. CDR3 sequence (DNA): TGTGCCAGCAGCGGGTCGTCCAGCGGACCGGGGAACACTGAAGCTTTCTTT. Translation: CASSGSSSGPGNTEAFF.

The chain combines TRBV5-1 with TRBJ1-1, with D maybe TRBD1 (6 bases). The CDR3 covers 18 residues. With 0 bases removed from V and 3 bases from J, the gap between germline ends came to 21 bases. Germline V gene lookup returns CDR1 SGHRS and CDR2 YFSETQ. The CDR3 DNA sequence: TGCGCCAGCAGCTTGGAGGGCATGGGGGCCGCCAAGGACACTGAAGCTTTCTTT. It codes for CASSLEGMGAAKDTEAFF.

The rearrangement joins TRBV15 to TRBJ2-1, with D hard to call. The V gene's germline CDR1 is LNHNV and CDR2 YYDKDF (reference sequence). Between the trimmed V and J ends, which lost 0 bases and 0 bases, there was a span of 12 bases. The CDR3 length is 17 residues. This CDR3 is CATSRDGPPSSYNEQFF. CDR3 in DNA: TGTGCCACCAGCAGAGATGGACCTCCCAGCTCCTACAATGAGCAGTTCTTC.

The gene calls are TRBV29-1 and TRBJ2-3; D might be TRBD1 (6 bases). Germline CDR1 SQVTM, CDR2 ANQGSEA. Trimming shortened V by 6 bases and J by 4 bases, and 11 bases separated the two germline ends. The CDR3 runs 12 residues. The CDR3 protein is CSVVQGSDTQYF. The CDR3 DNA sequence: TGCAGCGTCGTGCAGGGGTCAGATACGCAGTATTTT.

V gene TRBV6-2 or TRBV6-3 combines with J gene TRBJ2-5; D unclear. V was cut by 6 bases and J by 7 bases, with 9 bases left in between. Germline V lookup: CDR1 MNHEY, CDR2 SVGEGT. The CDR3 runs to 11 residues. The CDR3 DNA reads as TGTGCCAGCAGGATGTCATCGACCCAGTACTTC. It codes for CASRMSSTQYF.

This clonotype was seen a handful of times. The V gene is TRBV12-3 or TRBV12-4, the J gene TRBJ2-1; tentatively, D is TRBD2 (6 bases). V was cut by 7 bases and J by 5 bases, with 15 bases left in between. The CDR3 totals 14 residues. In nucleotides, the CDR3 is TGTGCCAGCACTACGGGACTTCCGAACAATGAGCAGTTCTTC. Protein sequence: CASTTGLPNNEQFF.

The chain carries TRBV6-5 and TRBJ2-1; no clear D. Trimming removed 4 bases from V and 6 bases from J, with 16 bases in between. CDR3 length: 15 residues. Germline V CDR1 and CDR2: MNHEY, SVGAGI. This CDR3 is CASSFSGPLGNEQFF. In DNA, the CDR3 is TGTGCCAGCAGTTTCAGTGGACCGCTTGGCAATGAGCAGTTCTTC.